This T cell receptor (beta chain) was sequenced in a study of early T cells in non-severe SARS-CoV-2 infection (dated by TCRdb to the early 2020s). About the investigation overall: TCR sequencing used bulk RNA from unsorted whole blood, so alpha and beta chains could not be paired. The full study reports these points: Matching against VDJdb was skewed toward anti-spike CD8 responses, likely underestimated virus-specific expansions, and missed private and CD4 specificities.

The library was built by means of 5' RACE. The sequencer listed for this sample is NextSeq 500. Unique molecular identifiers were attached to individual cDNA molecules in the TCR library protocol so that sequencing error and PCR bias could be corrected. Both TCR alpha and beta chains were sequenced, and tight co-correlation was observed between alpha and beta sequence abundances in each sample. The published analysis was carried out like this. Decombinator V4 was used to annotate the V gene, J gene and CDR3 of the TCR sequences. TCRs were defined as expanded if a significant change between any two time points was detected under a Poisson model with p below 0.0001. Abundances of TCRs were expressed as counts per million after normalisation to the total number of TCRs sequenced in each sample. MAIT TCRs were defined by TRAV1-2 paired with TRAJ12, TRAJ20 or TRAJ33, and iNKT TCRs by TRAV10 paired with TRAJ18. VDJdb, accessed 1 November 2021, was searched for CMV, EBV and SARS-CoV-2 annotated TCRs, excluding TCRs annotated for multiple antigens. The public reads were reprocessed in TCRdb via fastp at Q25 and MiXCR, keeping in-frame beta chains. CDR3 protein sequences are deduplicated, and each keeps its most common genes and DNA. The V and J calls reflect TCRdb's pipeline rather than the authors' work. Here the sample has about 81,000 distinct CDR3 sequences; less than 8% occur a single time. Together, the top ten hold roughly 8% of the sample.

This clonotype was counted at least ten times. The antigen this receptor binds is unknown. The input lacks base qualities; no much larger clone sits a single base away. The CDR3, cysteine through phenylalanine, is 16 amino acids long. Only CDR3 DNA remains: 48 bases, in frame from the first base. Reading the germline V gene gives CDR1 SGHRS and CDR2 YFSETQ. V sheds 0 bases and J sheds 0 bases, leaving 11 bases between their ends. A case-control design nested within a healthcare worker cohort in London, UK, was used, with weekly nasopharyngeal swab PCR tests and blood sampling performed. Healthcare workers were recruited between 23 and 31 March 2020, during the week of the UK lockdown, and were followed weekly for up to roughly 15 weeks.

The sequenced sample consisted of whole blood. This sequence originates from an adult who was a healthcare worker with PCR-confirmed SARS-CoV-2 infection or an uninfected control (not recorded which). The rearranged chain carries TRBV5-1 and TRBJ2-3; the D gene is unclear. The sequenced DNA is TGCGCCAGCAGCTTGGGCGTTCGGCTTAGCACAGATACGCAGTATTTT. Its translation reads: CASSLGVRLSTDTQYF.